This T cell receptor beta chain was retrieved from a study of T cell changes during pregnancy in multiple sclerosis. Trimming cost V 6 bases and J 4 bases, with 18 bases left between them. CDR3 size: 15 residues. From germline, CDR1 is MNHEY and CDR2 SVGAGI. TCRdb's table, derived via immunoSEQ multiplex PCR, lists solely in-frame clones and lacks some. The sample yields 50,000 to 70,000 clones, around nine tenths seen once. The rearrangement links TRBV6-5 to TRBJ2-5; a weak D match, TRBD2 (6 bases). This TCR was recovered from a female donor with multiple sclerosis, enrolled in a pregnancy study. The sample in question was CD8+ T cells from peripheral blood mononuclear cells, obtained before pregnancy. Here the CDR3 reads CASSLHGGIAETQYF. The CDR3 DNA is TGTGCCAGCAGCCTCCATGGAGGGATCGCAGAGACCCAGTACTTC.